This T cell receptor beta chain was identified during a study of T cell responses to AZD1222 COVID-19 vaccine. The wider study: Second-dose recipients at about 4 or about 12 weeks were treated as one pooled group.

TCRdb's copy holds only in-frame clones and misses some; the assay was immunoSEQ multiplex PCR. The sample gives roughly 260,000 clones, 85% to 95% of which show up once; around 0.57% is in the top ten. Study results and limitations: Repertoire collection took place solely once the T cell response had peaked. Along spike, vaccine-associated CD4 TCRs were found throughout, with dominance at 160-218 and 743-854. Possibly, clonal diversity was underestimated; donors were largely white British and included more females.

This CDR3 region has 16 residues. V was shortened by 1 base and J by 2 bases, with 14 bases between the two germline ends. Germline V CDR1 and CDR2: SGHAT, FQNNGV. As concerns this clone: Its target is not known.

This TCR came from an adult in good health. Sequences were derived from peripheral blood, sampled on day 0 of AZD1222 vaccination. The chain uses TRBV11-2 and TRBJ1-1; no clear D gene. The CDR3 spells CASSLGRRRFNTEAFF. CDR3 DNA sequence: TGTGCCAGCAGCTTAGGCAGGCGCAGGTTTAACACTGAAGCTTTCTTT.